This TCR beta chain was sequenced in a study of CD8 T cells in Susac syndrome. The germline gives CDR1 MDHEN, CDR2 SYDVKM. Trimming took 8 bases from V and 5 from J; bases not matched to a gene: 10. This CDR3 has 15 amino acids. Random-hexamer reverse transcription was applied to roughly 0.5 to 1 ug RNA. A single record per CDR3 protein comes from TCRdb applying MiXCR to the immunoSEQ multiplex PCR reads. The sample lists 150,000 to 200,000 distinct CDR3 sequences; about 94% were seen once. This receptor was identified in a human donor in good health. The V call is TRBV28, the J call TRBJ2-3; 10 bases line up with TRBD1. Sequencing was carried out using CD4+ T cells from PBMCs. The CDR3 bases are TGTGCCAGCCAAAATCCGGGACAGGGGCAAGATACGCAGTATTTT. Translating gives CASQNPGQGQDTQYF.